This section outlines one TCR beta chain sequence together with its context. Its antigen remains unidentified. Germline CDR1 and CDR2: MDHEN and SYDVKM. This CDR3 comprises 11 residues. One tube held mixed TRB-A and TRB-B primer pools for touch-down PCR. TCRdb re-called the multiplex PCR reads and shows each CDR3 protein once, DNA omitted. Here the sample table reports about 3,400 distinct CDR3 sequences. This entry comes from a study of T cell clusters in autoimmune cytopenias. Findings and caveats of the study: The T cell clusters came from computational analysis alone and lack functional validation. Primary autoimmune cytopenia patients appeared to lack physiological T cell clusters present in healthy donors.

TRB was amplified from roughly 250 ng of peripheral blood genomic DNA per sample. These records were also assigned to another study, of T cell repertoires in aging, cancer and after chemotherapy. As reported in that work: Over several months to years, re-sampled healthy donor repertoires clearly shared clones. Compared with age-matched healthy donors, untreated hematological or solid cancer patients showed higher blood TCR clonality.

The sequence came from a human donor in good health. This chain joins TRBV28 and TRBJ2-7. Material for sequencing was peripheral blood. CDR3: CASRSFNEQYF.